This is a list of T cell receptor beta chains from one sample in a study of post-analysis software for immune sequencing data. TCRdb itself ran the PCR reads through MiXCR, one entry per CDR3 protein. Here the sample spans about 210,000 distinct CDR3 sequences, 29% being singletons. Sequenced: blood. Receptors originate from a girl aged 2 to 17 with multiple sclerosis. Each CDR3 is given with its conserved first and last residue. Fields, in order: J gene, V gene, clone size, D gene, CDR3 protein, CDR3 DNA. The D gene is left open where the match is weak. Clone size, where shown, is once, few, many, or a class for clones that have expanded.

TRBJ2-5 TRBV4-1 many NA CASSQGTSPRTQYF TGCGCCAGCAGCCAAGGTACCTCCCCGCGGACCCAGTACTTC
TRBJ1-2 TRBV5-1 many TRBD1 CASSPRQGSDGYTF TGCGCCAGCAGCCCACGACAGGGGTCGGATGGCTACACCTTC
TRBJ1-2 TRBV20-1 many TRBD1 CSARADRNYGYTF TGCAGTGCTAGGGCGGACAGGAACTATGGCTACACCTTC
TRBJ2-7 TRBV28 NA NA CASSTRGSIYEQYF TGTGCCAGCAGCACTAGGGGGAGTATCTACGAGCAGTACTTC
TRBJ2-1 TRBV20-1 many TRBD1 CSARAIRQGVFGEQFF TGCAGTGCTAGAGCAATCCGACAGGGCGTTTTCGGTGAGCAGTTCTTC
TRBJ2-3 TRBV5-6 many NA CASSDRTGSSTDTQYF TGTGCCAGCAGCGATCGGACTGGATCTAGCACAGATACGCAGTATTTT
TRBJ1-4 TRBV20-1 many NA CSARVRVPNEKLFF TGCAGTGCCCGGGTGCGAGTCCCTAATGAAAAACTGTTTTTT
TRBJ1-1 TRBV5-4 few NA CASSLLGEAFF TGTGCCAGCAGCTTACTGGGTGAAGCTTTCTTT
TRBJ1-5 TRBV21-1 few NA CASTDGWTGEMLSNQPQHF TGTGCCAGCACCGACGGATGGACAGGGGAAATGTTAAGCAATCAGCCCCAGCATTTT
TRBJ2-2 TRBV6-2/TRBV6-3 few NA CASSYTGRNTGELFF TGTGCCAGCAGTTACACTGGCAGGAACACCGGGGAGCTGTTTTTT
TRBJ2-1 TRBV27 NA TRBD2 CASSSTSGNERFF TGTGCCAGCAGTTCGACTAGCGGCAATGAGCGGTTCTTC
TRBJ1-1 TRBV5-1 few TRBD1 CASSFARGDTEAFF TGCGCCAGCAGCTTTGCCAGGGGGGACACTGAAGCTTTCTTT
TRBJ2-2 TRBV5-5 few TRBD1 CASSLQGTANTGELFF TGTGCCAGCAGCCTACAGGGGACAGCGAACACCGGGGAGCTGTTTTTT
TRBJ2-7 TRBV18 few NA CASSPQRNEQYF TGTGCCAGCTCACCACAGCGGAACGAGCAGTACTTC
TRBJ2-7 TRBV19 NA NA CASRGTPSYEQYF TGTGCCAGTAGAGGTACCCCGTCCTACGAGCAGTACTTC
TRBJ1-1 TRBV14 few NA CASSQAVAIAFF TGTGCCAGCAGCCAAGCGGTCGCCATAGCTTTCTTT
TRBJ1-1 TRBV30 NA NA CAWSGRGIFEAFF TGTGCCTGGAGCGGACGCGGGATTTTTGAAGCTTTCTTT
TRBJ2-3 TRBV20-1 NA NA CSAGPLRSSTDTRYF TGCAGTGCCGGGCCCTTGCGCTCTAGTACAGATACGCGGTATTTT
TRBJ2-3 TRBV5-1 many TRBD2 CASSSIAGISTDTQYF TGCGCCAGCAGCTCGATAGCGGGGATTAGCACAGATACGCAGTATTTT
TRBJ1-6 TRBV20-1 NA NA CSAGRGASDNSPLHF TGCAGTGCCGGGCGGGGAGCATCAGATAATTCACCCCTCCACTTT
TRBJ2-7 TRBV7-8 NA NA CAGSLGGFFPYEQYF TGTGCCGGCAGCTTGGGCGGTTTCTTCCCCTACGAGCAGTACTTC
TRBJ1-1 TRBV30 NA NA CAWEMNTEAFF TGTGCCTGGGAGATGAACACTGAAGCTTTCTTT